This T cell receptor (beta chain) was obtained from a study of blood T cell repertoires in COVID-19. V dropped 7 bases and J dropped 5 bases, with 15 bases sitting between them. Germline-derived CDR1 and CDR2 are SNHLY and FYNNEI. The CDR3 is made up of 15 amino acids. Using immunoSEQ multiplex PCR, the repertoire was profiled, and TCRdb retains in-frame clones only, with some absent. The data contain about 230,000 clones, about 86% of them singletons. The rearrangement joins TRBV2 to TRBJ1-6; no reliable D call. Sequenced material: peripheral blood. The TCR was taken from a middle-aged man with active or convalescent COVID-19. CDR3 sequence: CASTLGRVNNSPLHF. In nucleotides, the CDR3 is TGTGCCAGCACCCTAGGGAGGGTCAATAATTCACCCCTCCACTTT.